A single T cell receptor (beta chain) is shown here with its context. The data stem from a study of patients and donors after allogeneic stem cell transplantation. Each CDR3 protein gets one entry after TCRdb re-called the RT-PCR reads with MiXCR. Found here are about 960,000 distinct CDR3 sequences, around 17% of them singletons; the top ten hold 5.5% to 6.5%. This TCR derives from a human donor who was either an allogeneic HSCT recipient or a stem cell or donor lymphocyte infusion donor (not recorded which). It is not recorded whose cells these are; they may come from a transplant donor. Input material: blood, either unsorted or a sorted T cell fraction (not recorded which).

CDR3 sequence (DNA): TGTGCCAGCAGTATAGGGGGCAGGGCTGGAAACACCATATATTTT. This encodes CASSIGGRAGNTIYF. The chain combines TRBV12-3 or TRBV12-4 with TRBJ1-3, with 7 bases that match TRBD1. The CDR3 consists of 15 residues. With V trimmed by 5 bases and J by 2 bases, 6 bases remained unmatched.